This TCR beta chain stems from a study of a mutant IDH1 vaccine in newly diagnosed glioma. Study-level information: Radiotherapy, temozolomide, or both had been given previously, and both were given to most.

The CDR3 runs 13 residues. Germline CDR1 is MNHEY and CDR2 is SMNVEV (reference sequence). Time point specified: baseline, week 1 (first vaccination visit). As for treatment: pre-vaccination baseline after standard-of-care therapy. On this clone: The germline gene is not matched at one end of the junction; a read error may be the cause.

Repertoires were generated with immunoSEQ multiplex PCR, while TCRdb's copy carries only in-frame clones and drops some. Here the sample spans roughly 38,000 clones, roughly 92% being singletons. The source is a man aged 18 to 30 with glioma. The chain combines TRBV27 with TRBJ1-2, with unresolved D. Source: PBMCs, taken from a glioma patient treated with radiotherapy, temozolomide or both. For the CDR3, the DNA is TGTGCCAGCAGTCTATCCCTTAACTATGGCTACACCTTC. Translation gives CASSLSLNYGYTF.